This T cell receptor beta chain comes out of a study of T cells expressing NK-cell markers. Whole-study context: In the group of eight sequenced donors, seven were HCMV-seropositive and one was seronegative.

Germline V CDR1 and CDR2: MGHRA, YSYEKL. There are 16 residues in the CDR3. TCRdb reprocessed the 5' RACE reads and reports one entry per CDR3 protein, with no DNA. The specimen's table records approximately 460,000 distinct CDR3 sequences. The TCR comes from a woman between 18 and 70 years old in good health. The V gene is TRBV4-1, the J gene TRBJ2-3; lacking DNA, the TRBD1 call made by TCRdb goes unchecked. Sequences were obtained from blood T cells: a sorted CD56 or NKG2C T cell subset, CD4+ or CD8+ T cells, or bulk PBMC T cells (not recorded which). The CDR3 region is CASSSSRDRITDTQYF.